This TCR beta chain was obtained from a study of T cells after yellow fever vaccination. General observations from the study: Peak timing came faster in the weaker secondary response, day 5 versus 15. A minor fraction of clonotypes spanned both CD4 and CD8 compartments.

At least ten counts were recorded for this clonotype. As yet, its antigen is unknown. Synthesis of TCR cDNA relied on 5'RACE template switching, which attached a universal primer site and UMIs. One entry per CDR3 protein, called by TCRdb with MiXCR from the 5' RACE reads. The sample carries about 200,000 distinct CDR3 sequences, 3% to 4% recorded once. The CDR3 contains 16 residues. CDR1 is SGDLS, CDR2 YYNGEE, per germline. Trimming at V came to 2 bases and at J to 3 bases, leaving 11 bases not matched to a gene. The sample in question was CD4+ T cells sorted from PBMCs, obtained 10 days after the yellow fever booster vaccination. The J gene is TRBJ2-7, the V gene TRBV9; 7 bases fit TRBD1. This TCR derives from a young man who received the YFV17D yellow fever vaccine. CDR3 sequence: CASSVSTGLQSYEQYF. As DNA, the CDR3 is TGTGCCAGCAGCGTCTCGACAGGGTTACAGAGCTACGAGCAGTACTTC.